A single sample gave rise to the 3 T cell receptor beta chains below, sequenced in a study of T cells after yellow fever vaccination. TCRdb itself ran the 5' RACE reads through MiXCR, one entry per CDR3 protein. The sample lists about 30,000 distinct CDR3 sequences, 4.4% seen once, with 35% to 50% in the top ten. The source was CD8+ T cells sorted from PBMCs, collected 5 days after the yellow fever booster vaccination. The receptor source for this set is a man younger than 45 who received the YFV17D yellow fever vaccine.

As for this clonotype: This clone may be a read error of a much larger clone one base away. The gene calls are TRBV5-5 and TRBJ2-5, with 8 bases that match TRBD2. The CDR3 is made up of 16 amino acids. CDR1 is SGHKS and CDR2 is YYEKEE in the germline V gene (reference sequence). V lost 1 base, J lost 5 bases, and 10 bases stayed unmatched. This CDR3 reads CASSLSAVAGCETQYF. The CDR3 nucleotides are TGTGCCAGCAGCTTGAGCGCGGTAGCGGGATGTGAGACCCAGTACTTC.

This clonotype has ten or more counts. The chain joins TRBV7-2 to TRBJ2-5; D not resolved. The CDR3 covers 12 residues. From germline, CDR1 is SGHTA and CDR2 FQGNSA. V lost 1 base and J 5 bases, leaving 5 bases between the germline ends. The CDR3 bases are TGTGCCAGCAGCTTAGTCTTGGAGACCCAGTACTTC. The encoded protein is CASSLVLETQYF.

This clonotype was seen ten or more times. CDR3 coding DNA: TGTGCCAGCAGCTTAGACAGGGGTTCCTACGAGCAGTACTTC. Amino acids: CASSLDRGSYEQYF. The chain carries TRBV7-2 and TRBJ2-7; 7 positions agree with TRBD1. With V trimmed by 1 base and J by 1 base, 1 base remained unmatched. The CDR3 is 14 residues long. Germline V gene lookup returns CDR1 SGHTA and CDR2 FQGNSA.